This T cell receptor beta chain was captured by sequencing in a study of T cell responses to AZD1222 COVID-19 vaccine. There are a few counts of this clone. What it binds is unknown. The assay was immunoSEQ multiplex PCR, and TCRdb's table has in-frame clones only and misses some. The sample lists about 87,000 clones; roughly 90% were seen once. Study conclusions and caveats: Scientists sampled the repertoires only once the peak T cell response had passed. Among spike-specific TCRs, nearly half reportedly target unmutated variant regions. The CD4 TCRs associated with vaccination extended across spike and predominated at 160-218 and 743-854. A mostly white British donor set with more females was recruited, and clonal diversity was possibly underestimated.

The CDR3 has 15 amino acids. V was clipped by 6 bases and J by 4 bases, with 18 bases between them. Looked up from germline, CDR1 is MNHEY and CDR2 is SVGAGI. Sequencing was performed on peripheral blood, taken on day 0 of AZD1222 vaccination. The sequence came from an adult in good health. The V and J genes are TRBV6-5 and TRBJ2-5, with D perhaps matching TRBD1 (6 bases). Written as DNA, the CDR3 is TGTGCCAGCAGCCCGACCCAGGGGATAGGAGAGACCCAGTACTTC. Translating gives CASSPTQGIGETQYF.